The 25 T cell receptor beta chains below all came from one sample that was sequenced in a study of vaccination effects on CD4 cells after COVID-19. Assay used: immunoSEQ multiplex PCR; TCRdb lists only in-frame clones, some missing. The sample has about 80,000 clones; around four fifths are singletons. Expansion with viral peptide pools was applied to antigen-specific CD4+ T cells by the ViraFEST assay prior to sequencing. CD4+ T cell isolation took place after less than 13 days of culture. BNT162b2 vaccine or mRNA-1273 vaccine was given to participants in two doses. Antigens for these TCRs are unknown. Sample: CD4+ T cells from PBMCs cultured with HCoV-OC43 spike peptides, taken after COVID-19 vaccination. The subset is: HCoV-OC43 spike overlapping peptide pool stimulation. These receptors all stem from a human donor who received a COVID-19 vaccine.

The CDR3 region has the DNA TGTGCCAGTAGTCCGGACAGGGGTGCCTATGGCTACACCTTC. It codes for CASSPDRGAYGYTF. V is TRBV19 and J is TRBJ1-2, with 9 bases identical to TRBD1. Germline V lookup: CDR1 LNHDA, CDR2 SQIVND (reference sequence). J lost 4 bases, V lost 5 bases, and 5 bases had no gene match. The CDR3 loop spans 14 amino acids. Looking up the rest from reference TRBV19 and TRBJ1-2 gives the full variable domain: DGGITQSPKYLFRKEGQNVTLSCEQNLNHDAMYWYRQDPGQGLRLIYYSQIVNDFQKGDIAEGYSVSREKKESFPLTVTSAQKNPTAFYLCASSPDRGAYGYTFGSGTRLTVV.

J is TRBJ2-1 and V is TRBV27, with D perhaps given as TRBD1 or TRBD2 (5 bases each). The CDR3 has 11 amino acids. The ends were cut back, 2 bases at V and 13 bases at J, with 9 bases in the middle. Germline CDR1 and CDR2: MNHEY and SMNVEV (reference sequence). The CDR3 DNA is TGTGCCAGCAGTTTAGGGACGTCCCAGTTCTTC. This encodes CASSLGTSQFF.

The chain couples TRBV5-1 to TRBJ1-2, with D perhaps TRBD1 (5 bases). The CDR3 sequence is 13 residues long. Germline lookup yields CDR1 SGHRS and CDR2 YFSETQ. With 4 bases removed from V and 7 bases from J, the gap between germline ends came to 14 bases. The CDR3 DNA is TGCGCCAGCAGCCTTGACAGAGGCGTTGGCTACACCTTC. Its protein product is CASSLDRGVGYTF.

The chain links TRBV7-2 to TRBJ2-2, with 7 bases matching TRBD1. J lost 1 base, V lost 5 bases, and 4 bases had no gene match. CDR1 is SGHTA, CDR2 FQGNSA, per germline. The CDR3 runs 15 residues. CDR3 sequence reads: CASSARDRNTGELFF. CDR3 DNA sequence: TGTGCCAGCAGCGCCCGGGACAGGAACACCGGGGAGCTGTTTTTT.

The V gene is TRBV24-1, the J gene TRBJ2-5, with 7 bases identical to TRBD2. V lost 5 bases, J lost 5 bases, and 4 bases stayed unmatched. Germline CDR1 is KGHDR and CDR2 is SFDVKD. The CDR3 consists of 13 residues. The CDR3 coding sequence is TGTGCCACCAGTGCGGGGGGTTTGGAGACCCAGTACTTC. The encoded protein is CATSAGGLETQYF.

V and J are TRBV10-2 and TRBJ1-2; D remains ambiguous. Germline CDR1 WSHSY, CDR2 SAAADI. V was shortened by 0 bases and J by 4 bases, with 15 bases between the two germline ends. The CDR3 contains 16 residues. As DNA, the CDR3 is TGCGCCAGCAGTGAGTCGCGAGGGTCATTAATCTATGGCTACACCTTC. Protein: CASSESRGSLIYGYTF.

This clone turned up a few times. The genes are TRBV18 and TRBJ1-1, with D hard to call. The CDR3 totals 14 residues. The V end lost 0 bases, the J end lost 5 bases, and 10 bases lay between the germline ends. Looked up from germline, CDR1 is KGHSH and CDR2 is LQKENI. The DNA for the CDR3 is TGTGCCAGCTCACCACCCTCTCTCGATACTGAAGCTTTCTTT. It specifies CASSPPSLDTEAFF.

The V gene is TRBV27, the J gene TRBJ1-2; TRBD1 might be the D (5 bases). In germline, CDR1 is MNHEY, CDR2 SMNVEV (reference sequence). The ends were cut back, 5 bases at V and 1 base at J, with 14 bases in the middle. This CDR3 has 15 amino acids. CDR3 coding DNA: TGTGCCAGCAGTCCCACGGGGGTGGATAACTATGGCTACACCTTC. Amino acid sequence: CASSPTGVDNYGYTF.

In nucleotides, the CDR3 is TGTGCTAGGGCGAGGGAGCAGTACGTC. This translates into CARAREQYV. The chain joins TRBV27 to TRBJ2-7; D is ambiguous. The germline V gene has CDR1 MNHEY and CDR2 SMNVEV (reference sequence). The CDR3 totals 9 residues.

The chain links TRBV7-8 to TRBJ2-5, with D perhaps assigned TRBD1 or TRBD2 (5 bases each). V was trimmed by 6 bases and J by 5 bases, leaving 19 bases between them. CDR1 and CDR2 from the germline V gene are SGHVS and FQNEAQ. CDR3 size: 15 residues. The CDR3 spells CASSLVGAFGETQYF. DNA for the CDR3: TGTGCCAGCAGTCTGGTCGGGGCATTCGGGGAGACCCAGTACTTC. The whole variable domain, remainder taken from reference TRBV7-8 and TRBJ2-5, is GAGVSQSPRYKVAKRGQDVALRCDPISGHVSLFWYQQALGQGPEFLTYFQNEAQLDKSGLPSDRFFAERPEGSVSTLKIQRTQQEDSAVYLCASSLVGAFGETQYFGPGTRLLVL.

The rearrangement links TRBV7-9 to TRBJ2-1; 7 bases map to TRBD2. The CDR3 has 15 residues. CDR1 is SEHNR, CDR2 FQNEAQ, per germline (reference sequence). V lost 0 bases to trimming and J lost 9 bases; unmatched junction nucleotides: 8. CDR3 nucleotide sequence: TGTGCCAGCAGCTTAGCGGGAGGGAAATTCGGTGAGCAGTTCTTC. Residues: CASSLAGGKFGEQFF.

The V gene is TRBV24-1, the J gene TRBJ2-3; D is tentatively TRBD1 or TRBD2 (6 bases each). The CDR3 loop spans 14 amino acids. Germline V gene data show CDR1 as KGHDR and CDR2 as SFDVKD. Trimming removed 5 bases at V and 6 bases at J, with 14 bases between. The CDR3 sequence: CATSVEGGTDTQYF. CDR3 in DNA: TGTGCCACCAGTGTGGAGGGGGGAACGGATACGCAGTATTTT.

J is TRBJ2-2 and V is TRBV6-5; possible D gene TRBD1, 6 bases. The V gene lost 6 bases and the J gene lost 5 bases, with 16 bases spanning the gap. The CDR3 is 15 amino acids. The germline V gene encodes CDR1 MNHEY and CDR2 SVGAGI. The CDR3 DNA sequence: TGTGCCAGCAGAACTGACAGGCGCCCAACCGGGGAGCTGTTTTTT. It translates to CASRTDRRPTGELFF.

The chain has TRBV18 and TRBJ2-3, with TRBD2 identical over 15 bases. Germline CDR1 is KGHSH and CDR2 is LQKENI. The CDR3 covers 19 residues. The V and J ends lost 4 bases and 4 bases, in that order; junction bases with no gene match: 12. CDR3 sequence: CASSRRTSGGADSPDTQYF. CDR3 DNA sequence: TGTGCCAGCTCACGGAGGACTAGCGGGGGGGCCGATAGCCCAGATACGCAGTATTTT.

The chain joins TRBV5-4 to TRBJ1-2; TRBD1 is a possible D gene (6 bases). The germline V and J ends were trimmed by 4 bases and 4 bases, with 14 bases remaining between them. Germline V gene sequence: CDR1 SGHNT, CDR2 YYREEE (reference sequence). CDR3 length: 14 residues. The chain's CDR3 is CASSPGTMSYGYTF. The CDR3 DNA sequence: TGTGCCAGCAGCCCCGGGACAATGTCCTATGGCTACACCTTC.

The CDR3 DNA reads as TGTGCCAGTACCCACAATGGGCAGGGGGCTGAAGCTTTCTTT. Translated, it gives CASTHNGQGAEAFF. This sequence joins TRBV19 and TRBJ1-1; 7 bases are a match to TRBD1. This CDR3 is 14 amino acids long. Germline CDR1 and CDR2: LNHDA and SQIVND (reference sequence). Trimming at V came to 7 bases and at J to 6 bases, leaving 11 bases not matched to a gene. The variable domain in full, completed from reference TRBV19 and TRBJ1-1, reads DGGITQSPKYLFRKEGQNVTLSCEQNLNHDAMYWYRQDPGQGLRLIYYSQIVNDFQKGDIAEGYSVSREKKESFPLTVTSAQKNPTAFYLCASTHNGQGAEAFFGQGTRLTVV.

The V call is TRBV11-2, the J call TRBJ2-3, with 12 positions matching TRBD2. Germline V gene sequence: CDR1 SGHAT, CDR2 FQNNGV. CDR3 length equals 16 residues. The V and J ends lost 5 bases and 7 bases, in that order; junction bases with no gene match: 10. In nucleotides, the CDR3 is TGTGCCAGCAGCCGGGATCCTAGCGGGGGGGCCTATACGCAGTATTTT. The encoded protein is CASSRDPSGGAYTQYF.

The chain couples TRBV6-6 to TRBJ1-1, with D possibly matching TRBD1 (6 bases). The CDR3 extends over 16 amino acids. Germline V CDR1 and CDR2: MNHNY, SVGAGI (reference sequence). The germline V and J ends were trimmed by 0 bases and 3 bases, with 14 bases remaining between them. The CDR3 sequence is CASSYSIRRGHTEAFF. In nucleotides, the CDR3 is TGTGCCAGCAGTTACTCGATTCGCAGGGGACACACTGAAGCTTTCTTT.

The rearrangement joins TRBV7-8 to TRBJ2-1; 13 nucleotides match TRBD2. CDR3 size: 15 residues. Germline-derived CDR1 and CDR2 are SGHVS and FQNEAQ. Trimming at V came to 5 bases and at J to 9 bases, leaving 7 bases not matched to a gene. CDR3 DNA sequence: TGTGCCAGCAGCCGAACTAGCGGGGGGGCCGGTGAGCAGTTCTTC. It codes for CASSRTSGGAGEQFF.

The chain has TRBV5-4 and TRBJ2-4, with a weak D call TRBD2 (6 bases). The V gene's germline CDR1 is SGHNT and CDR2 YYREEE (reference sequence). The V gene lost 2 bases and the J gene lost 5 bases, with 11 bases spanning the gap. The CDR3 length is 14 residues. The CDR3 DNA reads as TGTGCCAGCAGCTTATTTTCGGGGGAAAACATTCAGTACTTC. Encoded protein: CASSLFSGENIQYF.

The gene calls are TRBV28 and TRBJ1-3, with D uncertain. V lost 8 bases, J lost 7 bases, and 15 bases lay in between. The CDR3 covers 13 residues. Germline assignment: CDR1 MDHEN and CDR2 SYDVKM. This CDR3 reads CASGLRGGNTIYF. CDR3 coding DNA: TGTGCCAGCGGCCTGCGGGGAGGGAACACCATATATTTT.

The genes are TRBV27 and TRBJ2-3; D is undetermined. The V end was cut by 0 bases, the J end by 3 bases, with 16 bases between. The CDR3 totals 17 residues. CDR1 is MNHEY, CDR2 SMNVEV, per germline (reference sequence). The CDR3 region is CASSLSISGRPTDTQYF. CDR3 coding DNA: TGTGCCAGCAGTTTATCTATATCAGGACGGCCGACAGATACGCAGTATTTT.

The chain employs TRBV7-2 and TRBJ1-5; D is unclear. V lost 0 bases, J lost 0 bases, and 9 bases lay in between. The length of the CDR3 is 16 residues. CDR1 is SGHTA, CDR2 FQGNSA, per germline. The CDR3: CASSLAGGRSNQPQHF. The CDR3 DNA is TGTGCCAGCAGCTTAGCGGGCGGGCGTAGCAATCAGCCCCAGCATTTT.

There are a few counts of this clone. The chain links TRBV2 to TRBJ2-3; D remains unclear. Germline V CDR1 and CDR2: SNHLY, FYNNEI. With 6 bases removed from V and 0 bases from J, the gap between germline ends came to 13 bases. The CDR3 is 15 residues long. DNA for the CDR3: TGTGCCAGCAGGGGCCGACGCCTTAGCACAGATACGCAGTATTTT. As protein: CASRGRRLSTDTQYF.

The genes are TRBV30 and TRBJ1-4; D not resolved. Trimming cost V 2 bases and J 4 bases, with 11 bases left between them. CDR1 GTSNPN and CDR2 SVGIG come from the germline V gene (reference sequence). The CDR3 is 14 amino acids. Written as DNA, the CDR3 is TGTGCCTGGAGTTTCGAACCCTATAATGAAAAACTGTTTTTT. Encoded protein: CAWSFEPYNEKLFF. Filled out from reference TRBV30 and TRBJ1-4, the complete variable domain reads SQTIHQWPATLVQPVGSPLSLECTVEGTSNPNLYWYRQAAGRGLQLLFYSVGIGQISSEVPQNLSASRPQDRQFILSSKKLLLSDSGFYLCAWSFEPYNEKLFFGSGTQLSVL.